Each of the 21 T cell receptor beta chains below was sequenced from the same sample in a study of shared clonotypes between healthy human individuals. The assay was immunoSEQ multiplex PCR, and TCRdb's table has in-frame clones only and misses some. The data contain more than 2,000,000 clones, around nine tenths of them singletons. Specimen: naive CD4+ T cells sorted from blood. Subset specified: CD45RA+ positively selected. These receptors were collected from a man younger than 30 in good health.

The rearrangement uses TRBV21-1 and TRBJ2-7; no DNA check was done on the table's D call, TRBD1. TRBV21-1 is termed a pseudogene. This CDR3 has 13 residues. The CDR3 DNA reads as TGTGCCAGCAACCCGGACAGGTCCTACGAGCAGTACTTC. It specifies CASNPDRSYEQYF.

The chain joins TRBV18 to TRBJ2-2; 7 bases fit TRBD2. This CDR3 contains 14 residues. The J segment lost 7 bases and the V segment lost 4 bases, leaving 6 bases of the junction unmatched. Germline V gives CDR1 KGHSH, CDR2 LQKENI. The CDR3 sequence is CASSREGFGGELFF. DNA for the CDR3: TGTGCCAGCTCACGGGAGGGGTTCGGCGGGGAGCTGTTTTTT.

The DNA for the CDR3 is TGTGCCAGCAGTCCGAGGCAGCTCGGGGGTAATGAGCAGTTCTTC. Protein sequence: CASSPRQLGGNEQFF. The chain carries TRBV6-5 and TRBJ2-1; tentatively, D is TRBD2 (6 bases). CDR1 is MNHEY, CDR2 SVGAGI, per germline. V was shortened by 5 bases and J by 7 bases, with 18 bases between the two germline ends. The CDR3 totals 15 residues.

V usage is TRBV10-3 and J usage is TRBJ2-7, with 9 positions matching TRBD1. Germline loops: CDR1 ENHRY, CDR2 SYGVKD. The CDR3 loop spans 15 amino acids. J gave up 5 bases and V 6 bases, and 11 bases lay outside the gene matches. The CDR3 DNA reads as TGTGCCATCAGCCCGACAGGGGGGGGTGTGAACGAGCAGTACTTC. Translating it yields CAISPTGGGVNEQYF.

The chain uses TRBV5-6 and TRBJ1-4; D may be TRBD1 (6 bases). Per the germline V gene, CDR1 is SGHDT and CDR2 is YYEEEE. Trimming took off 4 bases at V and 8 bases at J, with 18 bases between the two ends. The CDR3 length is 15 residues. The CDR3 reads CASSPRQVLGEKLFF. The DNA for the CDR3 is TGTGCCAGCAGCCCAAGACAGGTTTTAGGAGAAAAACTGTTTTTT.

This clone was detected once. The V and J genes are TRBV4-1 and TRBJ1-2; weak D call: TRBD1 (6 bases). V lost 6 bases, J lost 8 bases, and 16 bases lay in between. CDR1 MGHRA and CDR2 YSYEKL come from the germline V gene. There are 13 residues in the CDR3. As DNA, the CDR3 is TGCGCCAGCAGTGAACGGGCTGGGGGCGGCTACACCTTC. This codes for CASSERAGGGYTF.

The V call is TRBV10-3, the J call TRBJ2-5; D gene unclear. CDR3 length: 15 residues. The germline CDR1 and CDR2 sequences are ENHRY and SYGVKD. V was cut by 0 bases and J by 2 bases, with 10 bases left in between. CDR3: CAISESMNSQETQYF. CDR3 nucleotide sequence: TGTGCCATCAGTGAGTCGATGAACAGTCAAGAGACCCAGTACTTC.

Only one count was recorded for this clone. The rearrangement uses TRBV30 and TRBJ2-5; tentative D call: TRBD1 (6 bases). There are 14 residues in the CDR3. V dropped 2 bases and J dropped 4 bases, with 14 bases sitting between them. The germline gives CDR1 GTSNPN, CDR2 SVGIG (reference sequence). CDR3 protein: CAWSSGDHGETQYF. The CDR3 nucleotides are TGTGCCTGGAGTTCAGGGGACCACGGAGAGACCCAGTACTTC. Using reference TRBV30 and TRBJ2-5 for the parts outside the CDR3, the full variable domain is SQTIHQWPATLVQPVGSPLSLECTVEGTSNPNLYWYRQAAGRGLQLLFYSVGIGQISSEVPQNLSASRPQDRQFILSSKKLLLSDSGFYLCAWSSGDHGETQYFGPGTRLLVL.

This chain connects TRBV11-2 to TRBJ1-5; tentatively, D is TRBD1 (5 bases). Trimming shortened V by 1 base and J by 2 bases, and 12 bases separated the two germline ends. Germline CDR1 reads SGHAT; CDR2 reads FQNNGV. This CDR3 has 16 amino acids. CDR3 coding DNA: TGTGCCAGCAGCTTAGTTGGGGGTTCGGGCAATCAGCCCCAGCATTTT. It translates to CASSLVGGSGNQPQHF.

The chain combines TRBV10-2 with TRBJ2-1; 12 bases fit TRBD2. Per the germline V gene, CDR1 is WSHSY and CDR2 is SAAADI. CDR3 length equals 15 residues. The trim removed 6 bases at V and 6 bases at J, leaving 6 bases unmatched. The CDR3 loop reads CASSLAGGLGNEQFF. CDR3 DNA: TGCGCCAGCAGCCTAGCGGGGGGGCTGGGCAATGAGCAGTTCTTC.

The V call is TRBV28, the J call TRBJ2-7; tentatively, D is TRBD1 (5 bases). Germline lookup yields CDR1 MDHEN and CDR2 SYDVKM. V gave up 5 bases and J gave up 3 bases, with 11 bases separating them. The CDR3 contains 13 residues. CDR3 amino acids: CASSRQISYEQYF. The CDR3 bases are TGTGCCAGCAGTCGACAGATTAGCTACGAGCAGTACTTC.

V is TRBV5-5 and J is TRBJ1-6; D may be TRBD1 (5 bases). The V end lost 2 bases, the J end lost 14 bases, and 8 bases lay between the germline ends. Looked up from germline, CDR1 is SGHKS and CDR2 is YYEKEE (reference sequence). There are 11 residues in the CDR3. The chain's CDR3 is CASSFEGTLHF. The CDR3 nucleotides are TGTGCCAGCAGCTTCGAGGGGACCCTCCACTTT.

The CDR3 DNA is TGTGCCACTGCCGGGACGGCTAACACTGAAGCTTTCTTT. This translates into CATAGTANTEAFF. V usage is TRBV10-3 and J usage is TRBJ1-1; D possibly corresponds to TRBD1 (5 bases). CDR1 and CDR2 (germline): ENHRY, SYGVKD. V lost 10 bases to trimming and J lost 2 bases, with 14 bases between them. CDR3 size: 13 residues.

The rearrangement uses TRBV4-3 and TRBJ2-6, with 7 bases aligning to TRBD2. Losses at the gene ends were 4 bases for V and 1 base for J; bases not matched to a gene: 4. Germline CDR1 is LGHNA and CDR2 is YSLEER. The CDR3 sequence is 16 residues long. In nucleotides, the CDR3 is TGCGCCAGCAGCCCTAGGGAGGGATCTGGGGCCAACGTCCTGACTTTC. Protein sequence: CASSPREGSGANVLTF.

V and J are TRBV6-5 and TRBJ2-7; TRBD2 is a possible D gene (5 bases). The CDR3 runs 14 residues. Germline assignment: CDR1 MNHEY and CDR2 SVGAGI. V lost 0 bases, J lost 7 bases, and 13 bases lay in between. Here the CDR3 reads CASSYSRVSREQYF. In DNA form, the CDR3 reads TGTGCCAGCAGTTACTCGAGGGTAAGCAGAGAGCAGTACTTC.

The chain recombines TRBV5-4 with TRBJ1-2; D possibly corresponds to TRBD1 (6 bases). Germline V gene data show CDR1 as SGHNT and CDR2 as YYREEE (reference sequence). The CDR3 is 13 amino acids. V dropped 4 bases and J dropped 1 base, with 8 bases sitting between them. CDR3 sequence reads: CASSGQNNYGYTF. CDR3 in DNA: TGTGCCAGCAGCGGACAGAATAACTATGGCTACACCTTC.

Notes on this clone: This sample also contains other DNA sequences that code for the same CDR3. This chain uses TRBV9 with TRBJ2-1; 9 bases fit TRBD2. Looked up from germline, CDR1 is SGDLS and CDR2 is YYNGEE. V shed 0 bases and J 4 bases; nucleotides not matched to a gene: 5. This CDR3 region has 16 residues. As DNA, the CDR3 is TGTGCCAGCAGCGTAGGTAGCGGGAGCTCATACAATGAGCAGTTCTTC. Translation gives CASSVGSGSSYNEQFF.

The chain links TRBV10-2 to TRBJ2-1; D gene ambiguous. Trimming pared 2 bases from V and 4 bases from J, leaving 9 bases between. This CDR3 is built from 14 residues. Germline lookup yields CDR1 WSHSY and CDR2 SAAADI. Here the CDR3 reads CASSEGSRYNEQFF. In nucleotides, the CDR3 is TGCGCCAGCAGTGAGGGCAGTAGATACAATGAGCAGTTCTTC.

The J gene is TRBJ2-1, the V gene TRBV28, with D perhaps matching TRBD1 or TRBD2 (5 bases each). This CDR3 comprises 16 residues. CDR1 MDHEN and CDR2 SYDVKM come from the germline V gene. V lost 7 bases to trimming and J lost 0 bases, with 16 bases between them. Written as DNA, the CDR3 is TGTGCCAGCACTTACGCCCGGGGCAGCTCCTACAATGAGCAGTTCTTC. Protein: CASTYARGSSYNEQFF. Full variable domain (remainder filled in from reference TRBV28 and TRBJ2-1): DVKVTQSSRYLVKRTGEKVFLECVQDMDHENMFWYRQDPGLGLRLIYFSYDVKMKEKGDIPEGYSVSREKKERFSLILESASTNQTSMYLCASTYARGSSYNEQFFGPGTRLTVL.

J is TRBJ1-1 and V is TRBV28; D is unresolved. The CDR3 length is 12 residues. Looked up from germline, CDR1 is MDHEN and CDR2 is SYDVKM. The V end lost 5 bases, the J end lost 6 bases, and 10 bases lay between the germline ends. CDR3 in amino acids: CASSLTPPEAFF. CDR3 nucleotides: TGTGCCAGCAGTCTGACCCCTCCTGAAGCTTTCTTT.

V gene TRBV2 combines with J gene TRBJ1-5, with 8 positions matching TRBD1. The V and J ends lost 6 bases and 1 base, in that order; junction bases with no gene match: 5. This CDR3 contains 15 residues. Germline values: CDR1 SNHLY, CDR2 FYNNEI. CDR3 sequence reads: CASRETGASNQPQHF. DNA of the CDR3: TGTGCCAGCAGAGAGACAGGGGCAAGCAATCAGCCCCAGCATTTT.